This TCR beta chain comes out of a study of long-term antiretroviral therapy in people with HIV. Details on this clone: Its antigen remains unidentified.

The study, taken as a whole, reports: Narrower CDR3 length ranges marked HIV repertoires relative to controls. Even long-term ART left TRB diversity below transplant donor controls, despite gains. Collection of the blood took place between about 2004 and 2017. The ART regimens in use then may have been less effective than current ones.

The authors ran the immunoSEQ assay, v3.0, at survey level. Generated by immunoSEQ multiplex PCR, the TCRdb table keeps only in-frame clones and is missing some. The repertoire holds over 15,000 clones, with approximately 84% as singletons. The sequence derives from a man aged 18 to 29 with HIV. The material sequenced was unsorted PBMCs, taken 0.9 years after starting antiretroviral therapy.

The CDR3 region has the DNA TGTGCCAGCAGCCCGTCGGTGAGGGAGACCCAGTACTTC. Amino acids: CASSPSVRETQYF. V and J are TRBV7-9 and TRBJ2-5; D unclear. The CDR3 spans 13 residues. The germline gives CDR1 SEHNR, CDR2 FQNEAQ (reference sequence). Trimming shortened V by 5 bases and J by 5 bases, and 12 bases separated the two germline ends.